A single sample gave rise to the 7 T cell receptor beta chains below, sequenced in a study of Ad26.COV2.S vaccination and SARS-CoV-2 variants. Using immunoSEQ multiplex PCR, the repertoire was profiled, and TCRdb retains in-frame clones only, with some absent. The data show some 450,000 clones, 90% seen once. This sample's treatment: around 19 received Ad26.COV2.S at low or high dose, single or two shots; roughly five received placebo; per-sample allocation not given. Collection of samples fell on day 63 after the first vaccine or placebo injection. The material sequenced was peripheral blood, taken in a trial of Ad26.COV2.S vaccine versus placebo. The receptors stem from a person aged 18-60 years who received the Ad26.COV2.S COVID-19 vaccine or a placebo.

The chain joins TRBV20-1 to TRBJ1-4; D is possibly TRBD1 (6 bases). The CDR3 covers 14 residues. Deletions cut 3 bases from V and 3 bases from J, with 11 bases between. Germline assignment: CDR1 DFQATT and CDR2 SNEGSKA (reference sequence). For the CDR3, the DNA is TGCAGTGCTAGTAGGGGGGCGGCTAATGAAAAACTGTTTTTT. Translating gives CSASRGAANEKLFF.

The V gene is TRBV18, the J gene TRBJ1-4, with D perhaps matching TRBD1 (6 bases). Germline V gene sequence: CDR1 KGHSH, CDR2 LQKENI. V dropped 2 bases and J dropped 8 bases, with 12 bases sitting between them. The CDR3 is made up of 14 amino acids. The CDR3 DNA follows: TGTGCCAGCTCACCATCAAGGGGGGAAGAAAAACTGTTTTTT. It is translated as CASSPSRGEEKLFF.

This rearrangement joins TRBV3-1 (or the pseudogene TRBV3-2) to TRBJ1-5, with TRBD1 as a possible D gene (5 bases). CDR1 and CDR2 from the germline V gene are LGHDT and YNNKEL (reference sequence). V lost 1 base and J 7 bases, leaving 14 bases between the germline ends. This CDR3 spans 15 amino acids. The CDR3, as DNA: TGTGCCAGCAGCCAAGGAACGGGGGTGAGGCAGCCCCAGCATTTT. Protein product: CASSQGTGVRQPQHF.

This chain uses TRBV10-3 with TRBJ2-5; 11 nucleotides line up with TRBD2. Trimming cost V 6 bases and J 5 bases; bases outside gene matches: 11. CDR1 and CDR2 from the germline V gene are ENHRY and SYGVKD. CDR3 length equals 16 residues. This CDR3 is CAIREGLAGGGETQYF. CDR3 sequence (DNA): TGTGCCATCAGGGAAGGGCTAGCGGGAGGAGGGGAGACCCAGTACTTC.

V and J are TRBV24-1 and TRBJ2-5; D is possibly TRBD1 (6 bases). The ends were cut back, 4 bases at V and 2 bases at J, with 16 bases in the middle. Germline-derived CDR1 and CDR2 are KGHDR and SFDVKD. The CDR3 sequence is 16 residues long. In DNA form, the CDR3 reads TGTGCCACCAGTGACCAGACAGGTTGGGGTCAAGAGACCCAGTACTTC. This sequence encodes CATSDQTGWGQETQYF.

The rearrangement uses TRBV30 and TRBJ2-1; 7 nucleotides line up with TRBD2. The CDR3 is made up of 13 amino acids. J gave up 3 bases and V 5 bases, and 4 bases lay outside the gene matches. Germline CDR1 reads GTSNPN; CDR2 reads SVGIG (reference sequence). The DNA of the CDR3 is TGTGCCTGGGGAGCGGGGAACTACAATGAGCAGTTCTTC. It encodes CAWGAGNYNEQFF.

The V and J genes are TRBV27 and TRBJ2-1; tentatively, D is TRBD1 or TRBD2 (6 bases each). Germline V gene lookup returns CDR1 MNHEY and CDR2 SMNVEV (reference sequence). This CDR3 has 15 amino acids. V lost 6 bases and J lost 4, with 16 bases in between. The CDR3 loop reads CASRGVGGAYNEQFF. As DNA, the CDR3 is TGTGCCAGCAGGGGAGTGGGGGGCGCGTACAATGAGCAGTTCTTC.